Listed below are T cell receptor beta chains from one sample, sequenced in a study of blood T cells in healthy people across ages. TCRdb independently ran MiXCR on the 5' RACE reads; one entry per CDR3 protein. Of almost 550,000 distinct CDR3 sequences in the sample, around 24% were seen once. The sample also formed part of further work on T cells of mothers and their children.

Specimen: blood. These receptors were collected from a boy aged 5-17 years in good health. Each CDR3 is given with its conserved first and last residue. Clone size is stated in some rows and not others, as once, few, many or a class when expanded.

CDR3 protein: CASSHSPSSYNSPLHF
clone size: few
V gene: TRBV4-3
J gene: TRBJ1-6
CDR3 length: 16

CDR3 protein: CSANRLAELTDTQYF
clone size: .
V gene: TRBV20-1
J gene: TRBJ2-3
CDR3 length: 15

CDR3 protein: CASSMGQGGNEQYF
clone size: few
V gene: TRBV19
J gene: TRBJ2-7
CDR3 length: 14

CDR3 protein: CASSPRRVYEQYF
clone size: few
V gene: TRBV28
J gene: TRBJ2-7
CDR3 length: 13

CDR3 protein: CASSEGLAGSYEQYF
clone size: .
V gene: TRBV6-1
J gene: TRBJ2-7
CDR3 length: 15

CDR3 protein: CASSQEARNEQYF
clone size: .
V gene: TRBV4-3
J gene: TRBJ2-7
CDR3 length: 13

CDR3 protein: CASSSSKGSGRAAWGEQFF
clone size: .
V gene: TRBV9
J gene: TRBJ2-1
CDR3 length: 19

CDR3 protein: CASSPLGGQAQYF
clone size: few
V gene: TRBV27
J gene: TRBJ2-3
CDR3 length: 13

CDR3 protein: CASSQKGGARTEAFF
clone size: few
V gene: TRBV4-2
J gene: TRBJ1-1
CDR3 length: 15

CDR3 protein: CASSYEHGQGAKQYF
clone size: few
V gene: TRBV6-2/TRBV6-3
J gene: TRBJ2-7
CDR3 length: 15

CDR3 protein: CSEERARTDTQYF
clone size: few
V gene: TRBV20-1
J gene: TRBJ2-3
CDR3 length: 13

CDR3 protein: CATSGSSGDNEQFF
clone size: many
V gene: TRBV24-1
J gene: TRBJ2-1
CDR3 length: 14

CDR3 protein: CSARAWGTWVSETQYF
clone size: .
V gene: TRBV20-1
J gene: TRBJ2-5
CDR3 length: 16

CDR3 protein: CASSLGQTQETQYF
clone size: many
V gene: TRBV5-1
J gene: TRBJ2-5
CDR3 length: 14

CDR3 protein: CSVEDLIGGEQYF
clone size: many
V gene: TRBV29-1
J gene: TRBJ2-7
CDR3 length: 13

CDR3 protein: CSASWWREGLTYEQYF
clone size: .
V gene: TRBV20-1
J gene: .
CDR3 length: 16